The subject of this entry is one T cell receptor (beta chain). No antigen is known for it. Alongside a J-beta primer mix, a sample-barcoded 5' primer served in a second PCR lasting about 7 to 11 cycles. The template-switch adaptor, which had 12 random nucleotides, put a tag on each cDNA molecule. TCRdb passed the 5' RACE reads through MiXCR, listing each CDR3 protein once. The sample consists of 1.2 million to 1.5 million distinct CDR3 sequences, roughly 64% of them appearing once. This record belongs to a study of blood T cells in healthy people across ages. Study results and caveats: When set beside aged donors, long-lived donors presented more naive CD4+ cells and higher diversity. Significant beta diversity loss was already apparent by age roughly 38, declining roughly linearly.

PBMCs numbering at least 6.5 million were isolated per sample. This CDR3 spans 15 amino acids. The germline V and J ends were trimmed by 5 bases and 3 bases, with 17 bases remaining between them. CDR1 and CDR2 from the germline V gene are SEHNR and FQNEAQ (reference sequence). Source material: blood. V is TRBV7-9 and J is TRBJ2-7; a weak D match, TRBD2 (5 bases). This sequence was found in a man younger than 35 in good health. The CDR3 sequence: CASSPTPGSYYEQYF. CDR3 coding DNA: TGTGCCAGCAGCCCGACACCGGGAAGTTACTACGAGCAGTACTTC.